The 17 T cell receptor beta chains listed next were all sequenced from one sample in a study of human T cells and chemical hapten exposure. As for time point: patch test 1, 2 weeks after DPC sensitization. Treatment in this sample: therapeutic diphenylcyclopropenone sensitization with weekly scalp DPC. MiXCR, run by TCRdb on the RACE reads, gives a single entry per CDR3 protein. This table has 80,000 to 100,000 distinct CDR3 sequences, roughly 7.2% appearing once. The sequencing used whole blood, collected in connection with sensitization to the hapten diphenylcyclopropenone (DPC). Receptor source: a woman younger than 45 with alopecia areata. Some clones in this sample may be carry-over from other donors' samples.

This clonotype has at least ten counts. The chain uses TRBV15 and TRBJ2-1; 7 bases are a match to TRBD1. This CDR3 comprises 15 residues. V shed 1 base, J shed 8 bases, and the junction held 8 bases outside the gene matches. Looked up from germline, CDR1 is LNHNV and CDR2 is YYDKDF (reference sequence). For the CDR3, the DNA is TGTGCCACCAGCAGAGCTAACAGGGGAATCGATGAGCAGTTCTTC. Residues: CATSRANRGIDEQFF.

This clonotype was observed many times. This chain connects TRBV12-3 or TRBV12-4 to TRBJ1-5; TRBD1 might be the D (5 bases). This CDR3 contains 13 residues. Deletions cut 3 bases from V and 7 bases from J, with 10 bases between. CDR3 protein: CASSFGAQQPQHF. The CDR3 bases are TGTGCCAGCAGTTTTGGGGCCCAACAGCCCCAGCATTTT.

There are many counts of this clonotype. The chain links TRBV29-1 to TRBJ2-7; 7 positions agree with TRBD1. CDR3 length: 12 amino acids. J gave up 5 bases and V 4 bases, and 5 bases lay outside the gene matches. The germline V gene encodes CDR1 SQVTM and CDR2 ANQGSEA. The CDR3 DNA sequence: TGCAGCGTTGGGGGACAGAAGAACGAGCAGTACTTC. Its translation is CSVGGQKNEQYF.

This clonotype was counted ten times or more. The chain joins TRBV5-1 to TRBJ1-1; D is uncertain. The V end lost 6 bases, the J end lost 6 bases, and 15 bases lay between the germline ends. Germline values: CDR1 SGHRS, CDR2 YFSETQ. The CDR3 spans 13 residues. CDR3 DNA sequence: TGCGCCAGCAACGATAACGATGTGGCTGAAGCTTTCTTT. Encoded protein: CASNDNDVAEAFF.

The table lists this clonotype with many counts. This sequence joins TRBV4-1 and TRBJ2-4, with 7 bases lining up with TRBD1. This CDR3 spans 15 amino acids. After removal of 3 bases from V and 5 bases from J, the junction contained 7 bases not matched to a gene. Looked up from germline, CDR1 is MGHRA and CDR2 is YSYEKL. As DNA, the CDR3 is TGCGCCAGCAGCCAGAGCCGGGACAGAGAAAACATTCAGTACTTC. It encodes CASSQSRDRENIQYF.

This clonotype was found a few times. The chain couples TRBV21-1 to TRBJ1-2; TRBD1 is the table's D call and was not checked against the DNA. TRBV21-1 is an annotated pseudogene. This CDR3 region has 13 residues. CDR3 region: CASSKRGAYGYTF. The CDR3 nucleotides are TGTGCCAGCAGCAAGAGGGGCGCCTACGGCTACACCTTC.

The chain carries TRBV5-1 and TRBJ2-3, with TRBD2 matching 8 bases. The CDR3 is 16 amino acids. CDR1 and CDR2 (germline): SGHRS, YFSETQ. Losses at the gene ends were 0 bases for V and 3 bases for J; bases not matched to a gene: 6. DNA for the CDR3: TGCGCCAGCAGCTTGGCCGATCGGGGGGGGACAGATACGCAGTATTTT. Its translation is CASSLADRGGTDTQYF.

This clonotype was picked up many times. The rearrangement uses TRBV13 and TRBJ2-4, with 12 bases aligning to TRBD2. Germline lookup yields CDR1 PRHDT and CDR2 FYEKMQ (reference sequence). The ends lost 4 bases at V and 8 bases at J; junction bases unmatched: 15. This CDR3 region has 18 residues. CDR3 in DNA: TGTGCCAGCAGCTCCCGACTAGCGGGAGACGGTCGCGGGGACATTCAGTACTTC. Its translation: CASSSRLAGDGRGDIQYF.

Only a few counts were recorded for this clonotype. The chain joins TRBV6-1 to TRBJ1-3; 10 bases are a match to TRBD1. This CDR3 contains 15 residues. J lost 3 bases, V lost 5 bases, and 4 bases had no gene match. Germline loops: CDR1 MNHNS, CDR2 SASEGT. In nucleotides, the CDR3 is TGTGCCAGCAGTACGGGACAGGGGAGTGGAAACACCATATATTTT. It encodes CASSTGQGSGNTIYF.

The chain employs TRBV20-1 and TRBJ1-1, with D possibly being TRBD1 (5 bases). This CDR3 has 14 residues. The V gene's germline CDR1 is DFQATT and CDR2 SNEGSKA (reference sequence). V was cut by 8 bases and J by 7 bases, with 23 bases left in between. The CDR3 nucleotides read TGCAGTTCACGGGGGGAATCTCAAACGATTGAAGCTTTCTTT. It codes for CSSRGESQTIEAFF.

The sample holds many counts of this clonotype. The genes are TRBV7-9 and TRBJ2-3; D call uncertain. The ends were cut back, 11 bases at V and 0 bases at J, with 3 bases in the middle. Germline CDR1 is SEHNR and CDR2 is FQNEAQ (reference sequence). This CDR3 contains 10 residues. The CDR3 loop reads CAASTDTQYF. The CDR3 region has the DNA TGTGCCGCTAGCACAGATACGCAGTATTTT.

This clonotype has a handful of counts. V is TRBV12-3 or TRBV12-4 and J is TRBJ1-2; 7 bases are shared with TRBD1. The CDR3 length is 15 residues. With V trimmed by 1 base and J by 5 bases, 7 bases remained unmatched. CDR3 residues: CASSLGDSAVYGYTF. The CDR3 DNA is TGTGCCAGCAGTTTAGGGGACAGTGCCGTATATGGCTACACCTTC.

This clonotype was observed at least ten times. CDR3 in amino acids: CASSVFRGLNTEAFF. The CDR3 DNA sequence: TGTGCCAGCAGTGTATTCAGGGGCTTGAACACTGAAGCTTTCTTT. The genes are TRBV28 and TRBJ1-1, with TRBD1 as a possible D gene (6 bases). The V and J ends lost 5 bases and 0 bases respectively, with 13 bases between them. Germline loops: CDR1 MDHEN, CDR2 SYDVKM. This CDR3 is 15 amino acids long.

This clonotype was picked up a small number of times. The chain uses TRBV7-2 and TRBJ1-5; 8 bases map to TRBD1. With 7 bases clipped from V and 6 bases from J, the junction kept 5 bases outside the gene matches. Germline assignment: CDR1 SGHTA and CDR2 FQGNSA. This CDR3 is built from 13 residues. CDR3 coding DNA: TGTGCCAGCACAGGGGACAGGAGTCAGCCCCAGCATTTT. Its translation: CASTGDRSQPQHF.

This clonotype has ten or more counts. This chain connects TRBV5-1 to TRBJ1-5; the D gene is possibly TRBD1 (6 bases). The V and J ends lost 4 bases and 4 bases respectively, with 12 bases between them. Germline CDR1 is SGHRS and CDR2 is YFSETQ. The length of the CDR3 is 14 residues. This CDR3 is CASSLGGANQPQHF. CDR3 DNA sequence: TGCGCCAGCAGCCTTGGGGGGGCAAATCAGCCCCAGCATTTT.

There are many counts of this clonotype. CDR3 sequence: CASSRTGTPYEQYF. The CDR3 nucleotides read TGTGCCAGCAGCCGGACAGGGACCCCCTACGAGCAGTACTTC. This chain joins TRBV6-2 or TRBV6-3 and TRBJ2-7, with TRBD1 matching over 8 bases. Looked up from germline, CDR1 is MNHEY and CDR2 is SVGEGT. The CDR3 runs 14 residues. V was pared by 6 bases and J by 2 bases, with 6 bases of the junction left unmatched.

This chain connects TRBV12-3 or TRBV12-4 to TRBJ1-2; the D is unclear. The CDR3 is 14 residues long. Trimming pared 2 bases from V and 0 bases from J, leaving 7 bases between. The CDR3, as DNA: TGTGCCAGCAGTTTAAACCCAGCTAACTATGGCTACACCTTC. This translates into CASSLNPANYGYTF.